The entry below describes one TCR beta chain. Time point in this sample: pre-treatment baseline. At 12 weeks after first infusion, RECIST 1.1 defined response for most patients. Patients with prior systemic cancer treatment, concomitant immunosuppressants, or other active malignancies were excluded. These data belong to a study of blood T cell dynamics during melanoma immunotherapy. Overall study context: Metastatic melanoma patients received first-line pembrolizumab or nivolumab plus ipilimumab.

Every bulk PBMC sample received the same 350 ng of DNA. Generated by immunoSEQ multiplex PCR, the TCRdb table keeps only in-frame clones and is missing some. Of about 10,000 clones in the sample, approximately 90% are singletons; the top ten hold around 9.8%. The specimen was blood, collected from a patient treated with checkpoint blockade. The clonotype originates from a human donor with melanoma.

The CDR3 nucleotides are TGTGCCAGCAGCTCAGGGGGTTGGGACGAATACTCACCCCTCCACTTT. Amino acid sequence: CASSSGGWDEYSPLHF. The J gene is TRBJ1-6, the V gene TRBV9; the match to TRBD1 covers 7 bases. This CDR3 is built from 16 residues. Germline lookup yields CDR1 SGDLS and CDR2 YYNGEE. J gave up 10 bases and V 4 bases, and 14 bases lay outside the gene matches.